These T cell receptor beta chains were read from a single sample in a study of T cells in Graves' hyperthyroidism and ophthalmopathy. TCRdb re-derived calls from the multiplex PCR reads in MiXCR, one entry per CDR3 protein. The table shows under 300,000 distinct CDR3 sequences, with 10% to 15% occurring only once. The sequenced sample was blood. The receptors here all came from a woman aged 25 to 39 with Graves' hyperthyroidism that later progressed to Graves' ophthalmopathy. CDR3s include the opening cysteine and the closing phenylalanine or tryptophan. A D gene is named only where the DNA matches it firmly. The size entry is marked missing in some rows and otherwise reads once, few, many or a size class.

V: TRBV28; D: -; size: -; J: TRBJ1-3; DNA: TGTGTCAGCAGTTCCGGGGGGCAATCTGGAAACACCATATATTTT; CDR3: CVSSSGGQSGNTIYF
V: TRBV9; D: TRBD2; size: -; J: TRBJ2-7; DNA: TGTGCCAGCAGCCCTCCGGGAGGGAACCAGGAGTACTTC; CDR3: CASSPPGGNQEYF
V: TRBV12-3/TRBV12-4; D: -; size: many; J: TRBJ2-7; DNA: TGTGCCAGCCGCGGGCCACCGCGTTCCTACGAGCAGTACTTC; CDR3: CASRGPPRSYEQYF
V: TRBV30; D: TRBD2; size: -; J: TRBJ2-7; DNA: TGTGCCTGGGGGGTTAGCGGGGACTACGAGCAGTACTTC; CDR3: CAWGVSGDYEQYF
V: TRBV20-1; D: -; size: few; J: TRBJ2-7; DNA: TGCAGTGCTACCAACTCGCCAGCCTCCTACGAGCAGTACTTC; CDR3: CSATNSPASYEQYF
V: TRBV28; D: -; size: many; J: TRBJ2-7; DNA: TGTGCCAGCAGTTTCACGGATACCTACGAGCAGTACTTC; CDR3: CASSFTDTYEQYF
V: TRBV4-2; D: -; size: few; J: TRBJ1-6; DNA: TGTGCCAGCAGCCAAGACCTGGGGTATAATTCACCCCTCCACTTT; CDR3: CASSQDLGYNSPLHF
V: TRBV20-1; D: TRBD2; size: -; J: TRBJ2-1; DNA: TGCAGTGCCGTACCTAATCACGCGGGAGAATCCTACAATGAGCAGTTCTTC; CDR3: CSAVPNHAGESYNEQFF
V: TRBV2; D: TRBD1; size: -; J: TRBJ1-2; DNA: TGTGCCAGCAGTGGGGACAGGGGGCGAGATGGCTACACCTTC; CDR3: CASSGDRGRDGYTF
V: TRBV15; D: -; size: few; J: TRBJ2-2; DNA: TGTGCCACCAGCAGTAACACCGGGGAGCTGTTTTTT; CDR3: CATSSNTGELFF
V: TRBV7-9; D: -; size: -; J: TRBJ1-2; DNA: TGTGCCAGCAGCTTCGTAGGCACCTTC; CDR3: CASSFVGTF
V: TRBV28; D: TRBD1; size: many; J: TRBJ1-2; DNA: TGTGCCAGCATCTCGGGACAGGGGGCCTCTGGCTACACCTTC; CDR3: CASISGQGASGYTF
V: TRBV20-1; D: TRBD1; size: many; J: TRBJ2-1; DNA: TGCAGTGCTAGAGATCTGGGGACAGATCAGAGCGCCCACTGGGATGAGCAGTTCTTC; CDR3: CSARDLGTDQSAHWDEQFF
V: TRBV6-2/TRBV6-3; D: TRBD1; size: many; J: TRBJ1-1; DNA: TGTGCCAGCAGGGACAGGGGGGGTGGCACTGAAGCTTTCTTT; CDR3: CASRDRGGGTEAFF
V: TRBV11-2; D: TRBD1; size: many; J: TRBJ2-1; DNA: TGTGCCAGCAAGAGACAGGGGGCACATGAGCAGTTCTTC; CDR3: CASKRQGAHEQFF
V: TRBV6-2/TRBV6-3; D: TRBD2; size: many; J: TRBJ2-1; DNA: TGTGCCAGCAGCTTGACTAGCGGGGCCAGCTCCTACAATGAGCAGTTCTTC; CDR3: CASSLTSGASSYNEQFF
V: TRBV7-2; D: -; size: many; J: TRBJ1-1; DNA: TGTGCCAGCAGCAAGGACACCCTGAACACTGAAGCTTTCTTT; CDR3: CASSKDTLNTEAFF
V: TRBV27; D: TRBD2; size: many; J: TRBJ2-1; DNA: TGTGCCAGCAGTCCAAGGGCTAGCGGAAGATACAATGAGCAGTTCTTC; CDR3: CASSPRASGRYNEQFF
V: TRBV29-1; D: -; size: -; J: TRBJ1-2; DNA: TGCAGCTCTCTCGACCGGACGGGCTACACCTTC; CDR3: CSSLDRTGYTF
V: TRBV27; D: -; size: many; J: TRBJ1-5; DNA: TGTGCCAGTGGACCTCAACCCCAAGCGGGGGGCTCGAATCAGCCCCAGCATTTT; CDR3: CASGPQPQAGGSNQPQHF
V: TRBV27; D: TRBD2; size: few; J: TRBJ2-1; DNA: TGTGCCAGCAGTTACCTTCCGGGACTAGCGGCATCGGATGAGCAGTTCTTC; CDR3: CASSYLPGLAASDEQFF
V: TRBV7-6; D: TRBD2; size: few; J: TRBJ2-5; DNA: TGTGCCAGCAGCTTATCCCCCCGCGGGGGACTAGAGACCCAGTACTTC; CDR3: CASSLSPRGGLETQYF
V: TRBV4-3; D: -; size: many; J: TRBJ2-5; DNA: TGCGCCAGCAGCCAAGGGGCTGGAGGGACAGAGACCCAGTACTTC; CDR3: CASSQGAGGTETQYF
V: TRBV5-4; D: -; size: -; J: TRBJ2-7; DNA: TGTGCCAGCAGCACTGGTTCCCCTTTAGGGGCCTACGAGCAGTACTTC; CDR3: CASSTGSPLGAYEQYF
V: TRBV19; D: -; size: -; J: TRBJ2-3; DNA: TGTGCCAGTAGTGGGTCCGGGCGGTTGGGCACAGATACGCAGTATTTT; CDR3: CASSGSGRLGTDTQYF
V: TRBV28; D: -; size: few; J: TRBJ2-3; DNA: TGTGCCAGCAGCTCCCGTGGTACGCAGTATTTT; CDR3: CASSSRGTQYF
V: TRBV5-1; D: TRBD2; size: few; J: TRBJ2-7; DNA: TGCGCCAGCTCACTAGCGGGACATTCCTACGAGCAGTACTTC; CDR3: CASSLAGHSYEQYF
V: TRBV7-2; D: -; size: many; J: TRBJ2-7; DNA: TGTGCCAGCAGCGGCCTAATGGAACGCTACGAGCAGTACTTC; CDR3: CASSGLMERYEQYF
V: TRBV4-1; D: -; size: few; J: TRBJ2-1; DNA: TGCGCCAGCACCAACCATCTCGGGGTTCGGGATGAGCAGTTCTTC; CDR3: CASTNHLGVRDEQFF
V: TRBV28; D: -; size: many; J: TRBJ2-1; DNA: TGTGCCAGCAGTTTGGAGCAGTCGGACAATGAGCAGTTCTTC; CDR3: CASSLEQSDNEQFF
V: TRBV13; D: -; size: many; J: TRBJ2-7; DNA: TGTGCCAGCAGCTTACGACCAAAACCCTACGAGCAGTACTTC; CDR3: CASSLRPKPYEQYF
V: TRBV28; D: -; size: many; J: TRBJ1-4; DNA: TGTGCCAGCAGACGCCAACAGGGTAATGAAAAACTGTTTTTT; CDR3: CASRRQQGNEKLFF
V: TRBV7-8; D: -; size: few; J: TRBJ2-4; DNA: TGTGCCAGCAGCTTAGAAGGATTTGGCATTCAGTACTTC; CDR3: CASSLEGFGIQYF
V: TRBV9; D: TRBD1; size: many; J: TRBJ2-7; DNA: TGTGCCAGCGGGGGAAATCGACAGGGGGATATCTACGAGCAGTACTTC; CDR3: CASGGNRQGDIYEQYF
V: TRBV18; D: -; size: many; J: TRBJ1-1; DNA: TGTGCCAGCTCACCACGGTCGATCCGAAGCACTGAAGCTTTCTTT; CDR3: CASSPRSIRSTEAFF
V: TRBV4-1; D: -; size: few; J: TRBJ2-5; DNA: TGCGCCAGCAGCCAAGTACTAGCATCGGAGACCCAGTACTTC; CDR3: CASSQVLASETQYF
V: TRBV4-1; D: -; size: few; J: TRBJ2-7; DNA: TGCGCCAGCAGCCAAGTGCTCGACGAGCAGTACTTC; CDR3: CASSQVLDEQYF
V: TRBV2; D: -; size: many; J: TRBJ2-7; DNA: TGTGCCAGCAGCTGGAGTGGTGGGGCCTACGAGCAGTACTTC; CDR3: CASSWSGGAYEQYF
V: TRBV15; D: TRBD2; size: -; J: TRBJ2-3; DNA: TGTGCCACCAGTGCGGGAGGAGATACGCAGTATTTT; CDR3: CATSAGGDTQYF
V: TRBV24-1; D: -; size: -; J: TRBJ1-2; DNA: TGTGCCACCAGTGATAACCGGGCCTTTAGTAACTATGGCTACACCTTC; CDR3: CATSDNRAFSNYGYTF
V: TRBV30; D: -; size: many; J: TRBJ1-1; DNA: TGTGCCTTGGGCCCTAGCGAGCTTCGCGCTGAAGCTTTCTTT; CDR3: CALGPSELRAEAFF
V: TRBV28; D: TRBD1; size: -; J: TRBJ1-1; DNA: TGTGCCAGCAGCGGACAGGCCCTCATGAACACTGAAGCTTTCTTT; CDR3: CASSGQALMNTEAFF
V: TRBV19; D: -; size: -; J: TRBJ1-4; DNA: TGTGCCAGTAGATCCCGGGCAGCTAATGAAAAACTGTTTTTT; CDR3: CASRSRAANEKLFF
V: TRBV5-6; D: -; size: -; J: TRBJ2-4; DNA: TGTGCCAGCAGCTTGGCTAAGACGGAATCTGCCAAAAACATTCAGTACTTC; CDR3: CASSLAKTESAKNIQYF
V: TRBV12-3/TRBV12-4; D: -; size: many; J: TRBJ2-7; DNA: TGTGCCAGCAGCCGAGGCTACTACGAGCAGTACTTC; CDR3: CASSRGYYEQYF
V: TRBV20-1; D: -; size: few; J: TRBJ1-6; DNA: TGCAGTGCTAGGCGGGCGGATAGCTCCTATAATTCACCCCTCCACTTT; CDR3: CSARRADSSYNSPLHF
V: TRBV7-9; D: -; size: many; J: TRBJ1-2; DNA: TGTGCCAGCAACCACGGGGCCAGTACCTCCTATGGCTACACCTTC; CDR3: CASNHGASTSYGYTF
V: TRBV7-9; D: TRBD1; size: few; J: TRBJ2-7; DNA: TGTGCCAGCAGCTTCCAGGGGGCCCCGACCTACGAGCAGTACTTC; CDR3: CASSFQGAPTYEQYF
V: TRBV6-1; D: TRBD2; size: -; J: TRBJ2-7; DNA: TGTGCCAGCAGTGAGGGTGAGGGACTAGCGTACTACGAGCAGTACTTC; CDR3: CASSEGEGLAYYEQYF
V: TRBV7-6; D: -; size: few; J: TRBJ1-5; DNA: TGTGCCAGCAGCTTAGATGGTATTGGCAATCAGCCCCAGCATTTT; CDR3: CASSLDGIGNQPQHF